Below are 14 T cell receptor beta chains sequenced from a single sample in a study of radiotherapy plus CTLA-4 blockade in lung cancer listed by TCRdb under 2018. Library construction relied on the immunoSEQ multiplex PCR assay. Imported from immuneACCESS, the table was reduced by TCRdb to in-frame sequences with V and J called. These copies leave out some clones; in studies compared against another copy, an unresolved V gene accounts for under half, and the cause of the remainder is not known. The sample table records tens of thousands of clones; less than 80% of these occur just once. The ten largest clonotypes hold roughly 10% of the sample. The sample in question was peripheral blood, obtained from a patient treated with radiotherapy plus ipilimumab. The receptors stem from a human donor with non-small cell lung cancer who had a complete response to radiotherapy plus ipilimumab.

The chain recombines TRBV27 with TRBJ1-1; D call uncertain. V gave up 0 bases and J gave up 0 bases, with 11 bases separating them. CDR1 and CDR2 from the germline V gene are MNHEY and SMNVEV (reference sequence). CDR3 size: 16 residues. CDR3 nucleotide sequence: TGTGCCAGCAGTTTATCTTGGCCTTACATGAACACTGAAGCTTTCTTT. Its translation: CASSLSWPYMNTEAFF.

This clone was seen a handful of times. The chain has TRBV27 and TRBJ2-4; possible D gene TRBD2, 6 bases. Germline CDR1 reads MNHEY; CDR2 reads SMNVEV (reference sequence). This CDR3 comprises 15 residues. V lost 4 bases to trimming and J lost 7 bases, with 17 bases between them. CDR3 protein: CASSSFRTGVNIQYF. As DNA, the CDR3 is TGTGCCAGCAGTTCGTTTCGGACGGGGGTGAACATTCAGTACTTC.

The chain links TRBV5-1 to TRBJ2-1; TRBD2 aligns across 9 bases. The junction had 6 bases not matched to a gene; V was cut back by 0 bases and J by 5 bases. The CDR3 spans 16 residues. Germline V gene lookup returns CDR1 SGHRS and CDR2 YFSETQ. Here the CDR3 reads CASSLDVAGAHNEQFF. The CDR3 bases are TGCGCCAGCAGCTTGGATGTAGCGGGAGCCCACAATGAGCAGTTCTTC.

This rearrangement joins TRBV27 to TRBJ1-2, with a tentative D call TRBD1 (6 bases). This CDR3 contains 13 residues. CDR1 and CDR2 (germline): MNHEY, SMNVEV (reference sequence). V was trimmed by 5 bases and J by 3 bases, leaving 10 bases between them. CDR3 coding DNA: TGTGCCAGCAGTCCGGACAGCTACTATGGCTACACCTTC. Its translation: CASSPDSYYGYTF.

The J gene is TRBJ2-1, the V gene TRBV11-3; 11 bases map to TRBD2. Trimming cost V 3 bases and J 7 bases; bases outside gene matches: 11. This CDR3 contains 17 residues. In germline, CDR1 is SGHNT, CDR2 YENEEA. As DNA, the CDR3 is TGTGCCAGCAGCTTGGGCGGGGCTAGCGGGAGGTTGAATGAGCAGTTCTTC. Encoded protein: CASSLGGASGRLNEQFF. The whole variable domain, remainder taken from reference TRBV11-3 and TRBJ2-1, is EAGVVQSPRYKIIEKKQPVAFWCNPISGHNTLYWYLQNLGQGPELLIRYENEEAVDDSQLPKDRFSAERLKGVDSTLKIQPAELGDSAVYLCASSLGGASGRLNEQFFGPGTRLTVL.

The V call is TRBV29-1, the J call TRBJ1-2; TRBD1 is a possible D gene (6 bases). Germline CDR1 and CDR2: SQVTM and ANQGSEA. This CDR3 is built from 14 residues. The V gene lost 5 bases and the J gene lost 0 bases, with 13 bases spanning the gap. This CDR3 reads CSVFPGATNYGYTF. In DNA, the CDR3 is TGCAGCGTTTTCCCAGGGGCGACTAACTATGGCTACACCTTC.

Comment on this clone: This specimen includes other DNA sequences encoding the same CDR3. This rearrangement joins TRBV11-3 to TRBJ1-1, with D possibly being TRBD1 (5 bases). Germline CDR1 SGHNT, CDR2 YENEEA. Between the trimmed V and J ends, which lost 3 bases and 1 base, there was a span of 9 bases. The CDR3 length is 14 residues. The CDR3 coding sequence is TGTGCCAGCAGCTTTCCAGGGCCGAACACTGAAGCTTTCTTT. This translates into CASSFPGPNTEAFF. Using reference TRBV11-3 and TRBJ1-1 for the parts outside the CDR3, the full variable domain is EAGVVQSPRYKIIEKKQPVAFWCNPISGHNTLYWYLQNLGQGPELLIRYENEEAVDDSQLPKDRFSAERLKGVDSTLKIQPAELGDSAVYLCASSFPGPNTEAFFGQGTRLTVV.

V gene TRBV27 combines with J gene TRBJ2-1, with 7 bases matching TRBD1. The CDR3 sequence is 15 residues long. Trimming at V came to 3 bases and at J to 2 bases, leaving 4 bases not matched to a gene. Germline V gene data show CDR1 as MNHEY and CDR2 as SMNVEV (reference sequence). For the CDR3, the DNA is TGTGCCAGCAGTTTCGTAACAGGGGCCTACAATGAGCAGTTCTTC. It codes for CASSFVTGAYNEQFF.

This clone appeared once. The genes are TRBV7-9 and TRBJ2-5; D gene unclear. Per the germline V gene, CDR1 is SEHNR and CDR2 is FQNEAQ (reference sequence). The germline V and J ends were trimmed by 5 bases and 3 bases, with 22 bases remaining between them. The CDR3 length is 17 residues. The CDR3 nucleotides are TGTGCCAGCAGCAAAGGAACGATCCGACTGAACAAAGAGACCCAGTACTTC. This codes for CASSKGTIRLNKETQYF.

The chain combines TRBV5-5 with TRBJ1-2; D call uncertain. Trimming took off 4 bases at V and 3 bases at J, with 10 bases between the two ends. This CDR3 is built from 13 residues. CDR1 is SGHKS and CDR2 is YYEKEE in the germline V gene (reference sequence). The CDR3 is CASSRTGDYGYTF. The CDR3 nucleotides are TGTGCCAGCAGCAGGACCGGGGACTATGGCTACACCTTC.

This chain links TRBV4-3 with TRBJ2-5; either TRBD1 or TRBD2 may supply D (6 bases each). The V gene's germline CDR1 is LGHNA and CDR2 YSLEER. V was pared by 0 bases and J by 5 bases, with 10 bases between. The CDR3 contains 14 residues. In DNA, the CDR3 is TGCGCCAGCAGCCAAGATCGGGGGCGGGAGACCCAGTACTTC. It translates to CASSQDRGRETQYF.

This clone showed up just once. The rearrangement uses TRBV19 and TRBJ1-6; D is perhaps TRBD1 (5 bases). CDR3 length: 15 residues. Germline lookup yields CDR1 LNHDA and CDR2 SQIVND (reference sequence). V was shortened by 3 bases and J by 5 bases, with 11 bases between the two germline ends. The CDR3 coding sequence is TGTGCCAGTAGTATTCTGGGGGGGAATAATTCACCCCTCCACTTT. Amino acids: CASSILGGNNSPLHF.

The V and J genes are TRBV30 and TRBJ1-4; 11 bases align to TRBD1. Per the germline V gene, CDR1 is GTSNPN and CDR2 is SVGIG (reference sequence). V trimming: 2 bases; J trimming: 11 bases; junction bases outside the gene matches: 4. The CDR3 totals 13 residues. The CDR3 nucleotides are TGTGCCTGGAGTCTCCGGGACAGGGGGAAACTGTTTTTT. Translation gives CAWSLRDRGKLFF.

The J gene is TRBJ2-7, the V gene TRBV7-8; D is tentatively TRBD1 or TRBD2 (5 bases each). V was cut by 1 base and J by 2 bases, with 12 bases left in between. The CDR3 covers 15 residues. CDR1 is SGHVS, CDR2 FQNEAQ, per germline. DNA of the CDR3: TGTGCCAGCAGCTTAGGCCGGGACGGTACCTACGAGCAGTACGTC. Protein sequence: CASSLGRDGTYEQYV.